The next 17 T cell receptor beta chains were all read from a single sample in a study of T-cell reconstitution after alpha-beta-depleted transplantation in children. During its preparation, the TCRbeta library received unique molecular identifiers. TCRdb processed the PCR reads anew with MiXCR; each CDR3 protein has one entry. The sample has hundreds of thousands of distinct CDR3 sequences; 15% to 20% are singletons. The sequencing here drew on PBMCs, mostly from graft donor cells, taken 360 days after TCRalphabeta/CD19-depleted stem cell transplant. The receptors here all came from a boy in the first two years of life who had a stem cell transplant for Wiskott-Aldrich syndrome, so the T cells may come from the graft donor.

This clonotype was found a few times. The CDR3 DNA sequence: TGTGCCAGCCGATTGGGGGCTAGCGGGAGAATTGATATGAATGAGCAGTTCTTC. This gives the protein CASRLGASGRIDMNEQFF. This chain joins TRBV3-1 and TRBJ2-1; TRBD2 aligns across 10 bases. Germline CDR1 and CDR2: LGHDT and YNNKEL (reference sequence). With V trimmed by 8 bases and J by 7 bases, 20 bases remained unmatched. The CDR3 covers 18 residues.

This clonotype was counted between two and nine times. This chain joins TRBV7-6 and TRBJ2-1; 7 bases match TRBD1. The CDR3 runs to 16 residues. V shed 4 bases and J 2 bases; nucleotides not matched to a gene: 8. The germline V gene encodes CDR1 SGHVS and CDR2 FNYEAQ. The CDR3 nucleotides are TGTGCCAGCAGCTCTAACGACAGGGTGGCCTACAATGAGCAGTTCTTC. It specifies CASSSNDRVAYNEQFF.

The chain links TRBV12-3 or TRBV12-4 to TRBJ2-2; D is unclear. Trimming shortened V by 3 bases and J by 5 bases, and 16 bases separated the two germline ends. The CDR3 runs to 16 residues. The CDR3 is CASSFLRSTETGELFF. CDR3 nucleotides: TGTGCCAGCAGTTTCCTCCGATCTACCGAGACCGGGGAGCTGTTTTTT.

This rearrangement joins TRBV6-2 or TRBV6-3 to TRBJ2-1; 9 bases align to TRBD2. There are 16 residues in the CDR3. Unmatched junction bases numbered 12, after V lost 8 bases and J lost 4 bases. Germline loops: CDR1 MNHEY, CDR2 SVGEGT. The CDR3 DNA is TGTGCCAGCGGCCTTAGAAGGACTAGCGTGTACAATGAGCAGTTCTTC. This gives the protein CASGLRRTSVYNEQFF.

The chain combines TRBV6-2 or TRBV6-3 with TRBJ1-6, with 10 bases lining up with TRBD1. This CDR3 has 16 residues. V shed 2 bases, J shed 8 bases, and the junction held 6 bases outside the gene matches. Per the germline V gene, CDR1 is MNHEY and CDR2 is SVGEGT. This chain's CDR3 is CASSYGRDRGYSPLHF. The CDR3 region has the DNA TGTGCCAGCAGTTACGGACGGGACAGGGGCTATTCACCCCTCCACTTT.

The genes are TRBV5-5 and TRBJ2-5; TRBD2 matches at 7 bases. This CDR3 is built from 12 residues. V shed 1 base, J shed 9 bases, and the junction held 3 bases outside the gene matches. The V gene's germline CDR1 is SGHKS and CDR2 YYEKEE (reference sequence). The CDR3 loop reads CASSLTAGAQYF. The CDR3 DNA reads as TGTGCCAGCAGCTTGACGGCGGGAGCCCAGTACTTC.

The V call is TRBV6-5, the J call TRBJ2-4; maybe TRBD1 (5 bases). V was cut by 0 bases and J by 4 bases, with 13 bases left in between. Germline-derived CDR1 and CDR2 are MNHEY and SVGAGI. There are 16 residues in the CDR3. CDR3 residues: CASSYSPGLGKNIQYF. The CDR3 DNA reads as TGTGCCAGCAGTTACTCGCCAGGGCTGGGGAAAAACATTCAGTACTTC.

This clonotype was seen only a few times. The chain has TRBV18 and TRBJ2-7; weak D call: TRBD2 (5 bases). This CDR3 has 15 residues. V was cut by 4 bases and J by 7 bases, with 20 bases left in between. Germline V gene data show CDR1 as KGHSH and CDR2 as LQKENI. Here the CDR3 reads CASSLLEVRVEEQYF. The CDR3 DNA sequence: TGTGCCAGCTCACTACTAGAAGTGAGGGTCGAGGAGCAGTACTTC.

Only a few counts were recorded for this clonotype. V usage is TRBV5-6 and J usage is TRBJ2-1; the D call may be TRBD1 or TRBD2 (5 bases each). Germline CDR1 is SGHDT and CDR2 is YYEEEE. The V end lost 2 bases, the J end lost 9 bases, and 18 bases lay between the germline ends. The CDR3 consists of 15 residues. This CDR3 reads CASSFGSVRGAEQFF. CDR3 DNA: TGTGCCAGCAGCTTTGGGTCGGTCCGGGGCGCTGAGCAGTTCTTC.

This clonotype was seen at least ten times. V usage is TRBV27 and J usage is TRBJ2-1; 14 bases match TRBD2. The CDR3 has 15 amino acids. V dropped 7 bases and J dropped 7; count of bases not matched to a gene: 6. Germline CDR1 and CDR2: MNHEY and SMNVEV (reference sequence). The CDR3 reads CASTRRLAGGNEQFF. CDR3 bases: TGTGCCAGCACCAGACGACTAGCGGGAGGGAATGAGCAGTTCTTC.

This chain joins TRBV7-2 and TRBJ2-1; 8 nucleotides line up with TRBD2. V shed 5 bases, J shed 4 bases, and the junction held 4 bases outside the gene matches. This CDR3 is 14 amino acids long. Germline CDR1 is SGHTA and CDR2 is FQGNSA. CDR3 region: CASSNSGTYNEQFF. DNA for the CDR3: TGTGCCAGCAGCAATAGCGGGACGTACAATGAGCAGTTCTTC.

This clonotype was seen a handful of times. J is TRBJ2-6 and V is TRBV27; D uncertain. The V end was cut by 4 bases, the J end by 5 bases, with 15 bases between. The CDR3 is 16 residues long. CDR1 and CDR2 from the germline V gene are MNHEY and SMNVEV (reference sequence). CDR3: CASSSPLHGRANVLTF. CDR3 coding DNA: TGTGCCAGCAGTTCCCCACTCCACGGTAGGGCCAACGTCCTGACTTTC.

This clonotype was counted only a few times. The chain is built from TRBV12-3 or TRBV12-4 and TRBJ2-1; D ambiguous. This CDR3 spans 13 amino acids. V was shortened by 2 bases and J by 6 bases, with 8 bases between the two germline ends. CDR3 DNA: TGTGCCAGCAGTTTATCGTGGGGCAATGAGCAGTTCTTC. It translates to CASSLSWGNEQFF.

As concerns this clonotype: One end of the junction fails to match germline, which may point to a read error. V and J are TRBV5-1 and TRBJ2-7; possibly TRBD2 for D (6 bases). The CDR3 has 15 amino acids. From germline, CDR1 is SGHRS and CDR2 YFSETQ. For the CDR3, the DNA is TGCGCCAGCAGCCTTTTGGGCCGGGACTCCGACGAGCAGTACTTC. Amino acid sequence: CASSLLGRDSDEQYF.

V usage is TRBV5-1 and J usage is TRBJ2-7, with TRBD2 identical over 7 bases. CDR1 and CDR2 (germline): SGHRS, YFSETQ. There are 14 residues in the CDR3. J lost 3 bases, V lost 2 bases, and 5 bases had no gene match. The CDR3 region has the DNA TGCGCCAGCAGCTTAGCGGGGTCGTTCTACGAGCAGTACTTC. Translated, it gives CASSLAGSFYEQYF.

This clonotype appeared a few times. This rearrangement joins TRBV7-9 to TRBJ2-1, with 8 bases matching TRBD1. V lost 4 bases, J lost 8 bases, and 7 bases stayed unmatched. Germline CDR1 reads SEHNR; CDR2 reads FQNEAQ (reference sequence). The CDR3 extends over 14 amino acids. The CDR3, as DNA: TGTGCCAGCAGCTCCCCGGACAGGGCTCATGAGCAGTTCTTC. Translating gives CASSSPDRAHEQFF.

The chain has TRBV12-3 or TRBV12-4 and TRBJ2-3; TRBD1 agrees at 8 bases. The CDR3 totals 18 residues. CDR3 nucleotides: TGTACCTTCAGTTTGAGCCCCGCACGGGACAGGTTCACAGATACGCAGTATTTT. Translating it yields CTFSLSPARDRFTDTQYF.